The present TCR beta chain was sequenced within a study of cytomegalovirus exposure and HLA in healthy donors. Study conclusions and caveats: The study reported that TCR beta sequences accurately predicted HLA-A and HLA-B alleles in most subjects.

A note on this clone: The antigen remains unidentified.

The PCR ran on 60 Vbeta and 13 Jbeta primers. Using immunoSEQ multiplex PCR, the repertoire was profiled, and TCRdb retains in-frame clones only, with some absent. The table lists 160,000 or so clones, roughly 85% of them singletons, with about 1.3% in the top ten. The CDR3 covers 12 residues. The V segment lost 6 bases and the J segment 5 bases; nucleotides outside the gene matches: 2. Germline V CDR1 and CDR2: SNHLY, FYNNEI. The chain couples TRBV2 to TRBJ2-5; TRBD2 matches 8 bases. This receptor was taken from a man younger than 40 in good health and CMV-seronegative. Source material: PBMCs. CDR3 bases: TGTGCCAGCAGGGGACTAGAGGAGACCCAGTACTTC. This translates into CASRGLEETQYF.